The clone carrying this T cell receptor beta chain was counted only a few times. This entry is derived from a study of neurological immune-mediated disorders. A 10-nucleotide random UMI tagged transcripts in template-switch 5'RACE cDNA synthesis. TCRdb re-called the 5' RACE reads with MiXCR, one entry per CDR3 protein. The table shows about 71,000 distinct CDR3 sequences, with 3.5% to 5% occurring only once. Unmatched junction bases numbered 5, after V lost 5 bases and J lost 4 bases. The V gene's germline CDR1 is MNHNY and CDR2 SVGAGI (reference sequence). The CDR3 runs 14 residues. The chain has TRBV6-6 and TRBJ1-5; TRBD1 aligns across 7 bases. Sequenced material: PBMCs. The sequence derives from a man younger than 45 with multiple sclerosis. CDR3 sequence reads: CASSPQTGNQPQHF. The CDR3 nucleotides are TGTGCCAGCAGTCCGCAGACAGGGAATCAGCCCCAGCATTTT.